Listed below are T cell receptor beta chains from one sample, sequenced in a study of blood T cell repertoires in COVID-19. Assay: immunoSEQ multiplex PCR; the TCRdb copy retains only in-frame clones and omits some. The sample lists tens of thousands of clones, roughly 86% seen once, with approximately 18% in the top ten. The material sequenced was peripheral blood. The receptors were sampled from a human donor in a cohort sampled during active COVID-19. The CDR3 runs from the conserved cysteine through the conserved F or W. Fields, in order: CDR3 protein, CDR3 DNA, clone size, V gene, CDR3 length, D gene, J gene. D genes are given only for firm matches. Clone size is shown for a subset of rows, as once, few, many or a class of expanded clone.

CASSGYVDRGSPLHF TGTGCCAGCAGCGGGTATGTAGACAGGGGTTCACCCCTCCACTTT . TRBV9 15 TRBD1 TRBJ1-6
CASSPRHGEKLFF TGTGCCAGCTCACCGAGACACGGTGAAAAACTGTTTTTT . TRBV18 13 . TRBJ1-4
CASSTPTRGRADTQYF TGTGCCAGCAGCACACCGACTAGGGGGCGCGCAGATACGCAGTATTTT . TRBV6-6 16 . TRBJ2-3
CASSSGTGIITEAFF TGTGCCAGTAGTTCCGGGACAGGGATTATCACTGAAGCTTTCTTT . TRBV19 15 TRBD1 TRBJ1-1
CASSSDLAPYEQYF TGTGCCAGCAGCTCGGACTTAGCGCCTTACGAGCAGTACTTC . TRBV7-9 14 . TRBJ2-7
CASSTRPEVFSGNTIYF TGTGCCAGCAGCACTCGTCCAGAGGTCTTCTCTGGAAACACCATATATTTT . TRBV7-8 17 . TRBJ1-3
CASSPSGGYTDTQYF TGTGCCAGCAGCCCCAGCGGGGGGTACACAGATACGCAGTATTTT . TRBV9 15 TRBD2 TRBJ2-3
CASSWTGTNEKLFF TGTGCCAGTAGTTGGACAGGGACTAATGAAAAACTGTTTTTT . TRBV19 14 TRBD1 TRBJ1-4
CASSPGGTGNEKLFF TGTGCCAGTAGTCCTGGGGGGACAGGGAATGAAAAACTGTTTTTT . TRBV19 15 TRBD1 TRBJ1-4
CAWRQTSSYEQYF TGTGCCTGGAGACAAACTAGCTCCTACGAGCAGTACTTC few TRBV30 13 . TRBJ2-7
CASSQWDRGTGELFF TGTGCCAGCAGCCAATGGGACAGAGGCACCGGGGAGCTGTTTTTT . TRBV14 15 TRBD1 TRBJ2-2
CASSQGGAGGLSDTQYF TGTGCCAGCAGCCAAGGTGGGGCGGGGGGGCTCTCAGATACGCAGTATTTT once TRBV7-2 17 TRBD2 TRBJ2-3
CASSFAANYGYTF TGTGCCAGCAGTTTCGCAGCTAACTATGGCTACACCTTC . TRBV27 13 . TRBJ1-2
CAERMNTEAFF TGTGCCGAGAGGATGAACACTGAAGCTTTCTTT . TRBV7-2 11 . TRBJ1-1
CASSLSGGAYNEQFF TGTGCCAGCAGCCTTAGCGGGGGGGCCTACAATGAGCAGTTCTTC . TRBV28 15 TRBD2 TRBJ2-1
CASSPDSGRVTEAFF TGTGCCAGCTCACCTGACTCAGGGAGGGTGACTGAAGCTTTCTTT . TRBV18 15 . TRBJ1-1
CAWSGYRGYEQYF TGTGCCTGGAGCGGCTACCGGGGCTACGAGCAGTACTTC . TRBV30 13 . TRBJ2-7
CASSPPNRGRETQYF TGTGCCAGCTCACCCCCTAACAGGGGGCGAGAGACCCAGTACTTC few TRBV18 15 TRBD1 TRBJ2-5
CASSLEYGTESYGYTF TGTGCCAGCAGCTTAGAATACGGGACAGAGTCATATGGCTACACCTTC . TRBV7-8 16 TRBD1 TRBJ1-2
CASSHSGDSYEQYF TGCGCCAGCAGTCATAGCGGGGATTCCTACGAGCAGTACTTC . TRBV5-1 14 TRBD2 TRBJ2-7
CASSRAGPGETQYF TGTGCCAGCAGCCGGGCGGGGCCCGGGGAGACCCAGTACTTC . TRBV5-5 14 . TRBJ2-5
CASRGTGTLLLFF TGTGCCAGCAGGGGGACCGGGACACTTCTCCTGTTTTTT . TRBV27 13 . TRBJ2-2
CASSQRVTYEQYF TGTGCCAGCAGCCAGAGGGTTACCTACGAGCAGTACTTC many TRBV3-1/TRBV3-2 13 . TRBJ2-7
CASSLSLAIREGEAFF TGCGCCAGCAGCTTGAGTCTGGCAATCAGGGAGGGGGAAGCTTTCTTT . TRBV5-1 16 . TRBJ1-1
CASSIYRLESYNSPLHF TGTGCCAGCAGTATATACAGGCTCGAGTCCTATAATTCACCCCTCCACTTT . TRBV28 17 . TRBJ1-6
CASSSPGDREFSYGYTF TGTGCCAGCAGCTCTCCTGGGGACAGGGAGTTTTCCTATGGCTACACCTTC . TRBV7-9 17 TRBD1 TRBJ1-2
CSARVEGDQYF TGCAGTGCTAGAGTCGAAGGGGATCAGTACTTC . TRBV20-1 11 . TRBJ2-4
CASSETSTGIYGYTF TGTGCCAGCAGTGAGACTTCGACAGGGATCTATGGCTACACCTTC few TRBV2 15 TRBD1 TRBJ1-2
CASSQDKAGRRQETQYF TGCGCCAGCAGCCAAGATAAGGCAGGGAGGCGCCAAGAGACCCAGTACTTC . TRBV4-1 17 . TRBJ2-5
CASSIGDTEAFF TGTGCCAGCAGCATCGGGGACACTGAAGCTTTCTTT . TRBV5-4 12 . TRBJ1-1
CASSLDRGPVELFF TGCGCCAGCAGCTTGGACAGGGGGCCTGTGGAGCTGTTTTTT . TRBV5-1 14 TRBD1 TRBJ2-2
CASSLGTAQEYEKLFF TGTGCCAGCAGCTTGGGGACAGCACAAGAATATGAAAAACTGTTTTTT . TRBV5-4 16 . TRBJ1-4
CASSRGLAGEADTQYF TGCGCCAGCAGCCGGGGACTAGCGGGGGAGGCAGATACGCAGTATTTT once TRBV5-1 16 TRBD2 TRBJ2-3
CASSLAGGNRETQYF TGTGCCAGCAGCTTAGCAGGGGGCAACCGAGAGACCCAGTACTTC . TRBV7-3 15 TRBD1 TRBJ2-5
CASKKGSEQGVTEAFF TGCGCCAGCAAAAAGGGGTCGGAACAAGGCGTCACTGAAGCTTTCTTT . TRBV5-1 16 . TRBJ1-1
CSVKGTGESSDTQYF TGCAGCGTTAAGGGGACAGGGGAATCGTCAGATACGCAGTATTTT . TRBV29-1 15 TRBD1 TRBJ2-3